A selection of T cell receptor beta chains follows, all from one sample in a study of blood T cell repertoires in COVID-19. Only in-frame clones appear in the TCRdb table, and some are missing; sequencing was by immunoSEQ multiplex PCR. The data show some 70,000 clones, around 86% seen once. Source material: peripheral blood. The receptors were gathered from a woman aged 55-70 years with acute or convalescent COVID-19. CDR3s include the opening cysteine and the closing phenylalanine or tryptophan. Clone size is stated in some rows and not others, as once, few, many or a class when expanded.

v_call	cdr3_length	clone_size	j_call	cdr3_aa
TRBV28	17	once	TRBJ1-4	CASSPGDRAGAGEKLFF
TRBV5-1	15	NA	TRBJ1-4	CASKAGVANNEKLFF
TRBV19	15	NA	TRBJ1-1	CASSNRRGWNTEAFF
TRBV7-2	16	NA	TRBJ2-1	CASSLAPTSGSAEQFF
TRBV7-3	15	NA	TRBJ2-7	CASSAGTSGIGEQYF
TRBV30	15	once	TRBJ2-7	CAWTPGGTGSYEQYF
TRBV7-2	18	NA	TRBJ1-5	CASTSLAKGTLGNQPQHF
TRBV19	16	NA	TRBJ2-3	CASSKSGLAGSHTQYF
TRBV10-3	17	once	TRBJ1-4	CAISDQAQGVTNEKLFF
TRBV28	16	NA	TRBJ2-1	CASSSSASGSYNEQFF
TRBV6-2/TRBV6-3	14	NA	TRBJ2-7	CASSYRGEAYEQYF
TRBV3-1/TRBV3-2	12	NA	TRBJ1-4	CASSLGGEKLFF
TRBV5-1	15	NA	TRBJ1-4	CASSLGAGKGEKLFF
TRBV30	18	NA	TRBJ1-6	CAWEHARLGQGANSPLHF
TRBV2	15	NA	TRBJ2-1	CASSEKTGWWDEQFF
TRBV4-1	15	NA	TRBJ2-3	CASSQEGRNPDTQYF
TRBV19	15	NA	TRBJ2-1	CASSISGVGPIEQFF
TRBV7-2	13	NA	TRBJ2-5	CASSLVSHETQYF
TRBV27	13	NA	TRBJ2-1	CASSLSFSTEQFF
TRBV19	13	once	TRBJ2-7	CASSIVTGYEQYF
TRBV5-4	15	few	TRBJ1-2	CASSGRDRAVRGYTF
TRBV5-4	13	NA	TRBJ1-1	CASSRQDVREAFF
TRBV5-1	15	NA	TRBJ2-2	CASSWGQGGTGELFF